Sequencing of this TCR beta chain was carried out in a study of blood T cell repertoires in COVID-19. Across the study: Whether acute or convalescent, the COVID-19 samples came from the United States, Italy and Spain.

Per the original methods: Reference gene primer amplification in the assay estimated nucleated cell counts. Sequencing was performed with immunoSEQ multiplex PCR; in TCRdb, only in-frame clones are kept and a portion is missing. Clone size and the V and J calls come from that table; the DNA yielded D and trimming. This repertoire shows roughly 10,000 clones, 89% found once; its top ten account for roughly 6.2%. The specimen was peripheral blood. The TCR was taken from a human donor in a cohort sampled during active COVID-19.

CDR3 sequence: CASSHGSRDRGKLFF. The CDR3 DNA is TGTGCCAGCAGCCACGGGTCCCGGGACAGGGGAAAACTGTTTTTT. The V and J genes are TRBV3-1 (or the pseudogene TRBV3-2) and TRBJ1-4, with 10 positions matching TRBD1. Germline CDR1 LGHDT, CDR2 YNNKEL (reference sequence). The CDR3 runs to 15 residues. Unmatched junction bases numbered 8, after V lost 3 bases and J lost 10 bases.